This T cell receptor beta chain was sequenced in a study of T-cell memory formation after mild COVID-19. Study-wide points: Chiefly within CM and EM were the contracting CD4+ clones; CD8+ ones were within EMRA. Within pre-infection memory, some responding clones were found, suggesting cross-reactive memory joined.

TCRdb reprocessed the 5' RACE reads via MiXCR and lists one record per CDR3 protein. The sample contains around 530,000 distinct CDR3 sequences, 20% to 25% of which appear only once. In regard to this clonotype: Its antigen is still unknown.

This CDR3 has 14 amino acids. Unmatched junction bases numbered 6, after V lost 8 bases and J lost 4 bases. Germline CDR1 is MNHEY and CDR2 is SMNVEV (reference sequence). The source of this sequence is an adult woman who had mild COVID-19 (a few samples of this study predate the infection). Cell type and time point are not known. The V call is TRBV27, the J call TRBJ2-3, with TRBD2 matching over 10 bases. The sequencing sample was made of PBMCs or a T cell subset sorted from them (not recorded which). Here the CDR3 DNA reads TGTGCCAGCTACGCTAGCGGGAGAGCAGATACGCAGTATTTT. This encodes CASYASGRADTQYF.